Shown below are 10 T cell receptor beta chains from a single sample sequenced in a study of T cell responses to AZD1222 COVID-19 vaccine. Repertoires were generated with immunoSEQ multiplex PCR, while TCRdb's copy carries only in-frame clones and drops some. The sample records approximately 94,000 clones, around 87% being singletons. The sample here was peripheral blood, taken on day 0 of MenACWY control vaccination. The receptors stem from an adult in good health.

This clone was recorded once. CDR3 sequence (DNA): TGTGCCAGCAGTTGGACTGCGGAGACCCAGTACTTC. It yields the protein CASSWTAETQYF. The V call is TRBV12-3 or TRBV12-4, the J call TRBJ2-5, with D tentatively TRBD2 (5 bases). The CDR3 covers 12 residues. V lost 4 bases to trimming and J lost 5 bases, with 8 bases between them.

This chain connects TRBV4-3 to TRBJ2-5; D possibly corresponds to TRBD1 (6 bases). The germline gives CDR1 LGHNA, CDR2 YSLEER. Trimming removed 1 base from V and 1 base from J, with 10 bases in between. The CDR3 sequence is 15 residues long. DNA of the CDR3: TGCGCCAGCAGCCAAGGCAGGGGCCCCCAAGAGACCCAGTACTTC. It encodes CASSQGRGPQETQYF.

The chain links TRBV3-1 (or the pseudogene TRBV3-2) to TRBJ1-5; D is ambiguous. V lost 0 bases and J 7 bases, leaving 10 bases between the germline ends. The germline V gene encodes CDR1 LGHDT and CDR2 YNNKEL (reference sequence). The CDR3 consists of 14 residues. The CDR3 loop is CASSQEGSGQPQHF. In DNA form, the CDR3 reads TGTGCCAGCAGCCAAGAGGGCAGCGGGCAGCCCCAGCATTTT.

V gene TRBV28 combines with J gene TRBJ1-6; weak D call: TRBD1 (5 bases). The length of the CDR3 is 15 residues. The germline V gene encodes CDR1 MDHEN and CDR2 SYDVKM. V dropped 3 bases and J dropped 10 bases, with 16 bases sitting between them. CDR3 DNA: TGTGCCAGCAGTTTGTCGCCACAGGTCGTATCACCCCTCCACTTT. Protein product: CASSLSPQVVSPLHF.

V is TRBV6-5 and J is TRBJ2-5; D might be TRBD1 (5 bases). CDR3 size: 14 residues. The germline V gene encodes CDR1 MNHEY and CDR2 SVGAGI. Trimming pared 0 bases from V and 1 base from J, leaving 6 bases between. CDR3 amino acids: CASSYSGPQETQYF. As DNA, the CDR3 is TGTGCCAGCAGTTACTCGGGGCCCCAAGAGACCCAGTACTTC.

In this sample, this clone turned up once. V usage is TRBV28 and J usage is TRBJ1-1, with 9 positions matching TRBD1. There are 13 residues in the CDR3. From germline, CDR1 is MDHEN and CDR2 SYDVKM. The junction had 4 bases not matched to a gene; V was cut back by 7 bases and J by 4 bases. This CDR3 reads CASNRGLGTEAFF. CDR3 nucleotides: TGTGCCAGCAACAGGGGGCTCGGCACTGAAGCTTTCTTT.

V gene TRBV11-2 combines with J gene TRBJ2-1, with D tentatively TRBD2 (5 bases). This CDR3 is built from 15 residues. Per the germline V gene, CDR1 is SGHAT and CDR2 is FQNNGV. V dropped 8 bases and J dropped 4 bases, with 18 bases sitting between them. CDR3 DNA: TGTGCCAGCCGTCGCGACCAAGGACTTTACAATGAGCAGTTCTTC. Translated: CASRRDQGLYNEQFF.

The rearrangement joins TRBV6-5 to TRBJ1-5, with D possibly matching TRBD1 (5 bases). The V and J ends lost 6 bases and 0 bases respectively, with 12 bases between them. The CDR3 runs to 15 residues. The V gene's germline CDR1 is MNHEY and CDR2 SVGAGI. CDR3 bases: TGTGCCAGCAGACTGGACATGTATAGCAATCAGCCCCAGCATTTT. Translation: CASRLDMYSNQPQHF.

Here the CDR3 DNA reads TGTGCCAGCAGCTTTAGGGGAAGTGGCTACACCTTC. Protein sequence: CASSFRGSGYTF. The V and J genes are TRBV7-2 and TRBJ1-2; D is perhaps TRBD1 (5 bases). Germline V gene data show CDR1 as SGHTA and CDR2 as FQGNSA. CDR3 length: 12 residues. The germline V and J ends were trimmed by 3 bases and 7 bases, with 9 bases remaining between them.

Only a few counts were recorded for this clone. V usage is TRBV12-3 or TRBV12-4 and J usage is TRBJ1-6; TRBD1 matches 7 bases. The length of the CDR3 is 13 residues. V was clipped by 6 bases and J by 7 bases; unmatched bases: 3. CDR3 sequence reads: CASRLDRNSPLHF. CDR3 coding DNA: TGTGCCAGCAGACTGGACAGGAATTCACCCCTCCACTTT.